This T cell receptor beta chain came from a study of blood T cells in healthy people across ages. Together with a sample-barcoded 5' primer, a J-beta primer mix was included in a second PCR lasting about 7 to 12 cycles. TCRdb called the 5' RACE reads again in MiXCR, with one record for every CDR3 protein. The data hold about 830,000 distinct CDR3 sequences, with approximately 65% observed a single time. This clonotype appeared a single time. V dropped 7 bases and J dropped 2 bases, with 12 bases sitting between them. From germline, CDR1 is MDHEN and CDR2 SYDVKM. The CDR3 loop spans 13 amino acids. The clonotype originates from a man aged 25-45 years in good health. Sequencing was carried out using blood. This chain links TRBV28 with TRBJ2-7; D gene uncertain. The CDR3 spells CASNSVSPYEQYF. The CDR3 nucleotides are TGTGCCAGCAACTCGGTATCTCCCTACGAGCAGTACTTC.